These 32 T cell receptor beta chains originate from one sample sequenced in a study of T cell repertoires in cytomegalovirus infection. TCRdb re-called the reads through MiXCR, storing one row per CDR3 protein. The profile shows 830,000 or so distinct CDR3 sequences, approximately 29% of them singletons. These receptors are not linked to any known antigen. Specimen: cultured CD8+ T cells from PBMCs, collected from culture after CMV antigen stimulation. These receptor sequences come from a human donor in good health (CMV status not recorded). Some clones in this sample may be carry-over from other donors' samples.

The CDR3 region has the DNA TGTGCCAGCAGTTTTGTAGCGACTACTAGCACAGATACGCAGTATTTT. It codes for CASSFVATTSTDTQYF. This chain links TRBV12-3 or TRBV12-4 with TRBJ2-3; weak D call: TRBD2 (5 bases). CDR3 length equals 16 residues. Trimming removed 3 bases at V and 0 bases at J, with 13 bases between.

In this sample, this clonotype turned up many times. The chain carries TRBV12-3 or TRBV12-4 and TRBJ2-7, with a tentative D call TRBD2 (6 bases). V lost 7 bases and J lost 5, with 33 bases in between. The CDR3 runs 19 residues. The CDR3 sequence: CASTWGRGKSSWEMDEQYV. In nucleotides, the CDR3 is TGTGCCAGCACTTGGGGTCGGGGGAAGAGTAGTTGGGAAATGGACGAGCAGTACGTC.

This clonotype turned up a few times. J is TRBJ2-1 and V is TRBV6-1, with 9 bases matching TRBD1. V trimming: 5 bases; J trimming: 8 bases; junction bases outside the gene matches: 10. The CDR3 sequence is 15 residues long. Germline CDR1 reads MNHNS; CDR2 reads SASEGT. The chain's CDR3 is CASSFSPGQGDEQFF. DNA of the CDR3: TGTGCCAGCAGTTTTTCCCCGGGACAGGGCGATGAGCAGTTCTTC.

This clonotype was recorded a few times. CDR3 in DNA: TGTGCCACCAGCAGAGAAGGACGCCTTACCTACGAGCAGTACTTC. Protein: CATSREGRLTYEQYF. The chain employs TRBV15 and TRBJ2-7, with no clear D. The CDR3 sequence is 15 residues long. V lost 0 bases, J lost 2 bases, and 11 bases lay in between. Germline V gene data show CDR1 as LNHNV and CDR2 as YYDKDF (reference sequence).

In this sample, this clonotype turned up a few times. The CDR3 reads CASSMSQETGKAFF. The CDR3 DNA is TGTGCCAGTAGTATGTCTCAGGAAACTGGGAAGGCTTTCTTT. The J gene is TRBJ1-1, the V gene TRBV19; D not certain. Germline V CDR1 and CDR2: LNHDA, SQIVND (reference sequence). This CDR3 comprises 14 residues. With 3 bases removed from V and 11 bases from J, the gap between germline ends came to 19 bases.

The rearrangement joins TRBV27 to TRBJ2-1; 8 bases fit TRBD1. With V trimmed by 2 bases and J by 2 bases, 11 bases remained unmatched. The germline gives CDR1 MNHEY, CDR2 SMNVEV (reference sequence). The CDR3 contains 18 residues. CDR3 amino acids: CASSLLGPGQATYNEQFF. The DNA for the CDR3 is TGTGCCAGCAGTTTACTAGGACCGGGACAGGCCACCTACAATGAGCAGTTCTTC.

This clonotype came up a few times. This chain links TRBV12-3 or TRBV12-4 with TRBJ1-2; D is possibly TRBD1 (5 bases). This CDR3 has 14 residues. Trimming removed 6 bases from V and 2 bases from J, with 13 bases in between. CDR3 nucleotides: TGTGCCAGCAGGATGGGACGGGAAAACTATGGCTACACCTTC. Its protein is CASRMGRENYGYTF.

This sequence joins TRBV7-8 and TRBJ1-2; 8 bases match TRBD1. The CDR3 is made up of 17 amino acids. J was trimmed by 7 bases and V by 5 bases; bases with no gene match: 18. Germline CDR1 reads SGHVS; CDR2 reads FQNEAQ. The CDR3 spells CASSTDRDSPVWSGYTF. As DNA, the CDR3 is TGTGCCAGCAGCACGGACAGGGATTCACCTGTTTGGAGTGGCTACACCTTC.

In this sample, this clonotype turned up many times. The rearrangement joins TRBV5-6 to TRBJ1-2, with TRBD1 matching over 7 bases. Trimming removed 4 bases from V and 4 bases from J; junction bases left unmatched: 16. This CDR3 is 17 amino acids long. The germline V gene encodes CDR1 SGHDT and CDR2 YYEEEE. CDR3 DNA sequence: TGTGCCAGCAGCCTAGGGCCGGGACAGATACAAAGCTATGGCTACACCTTC. Translating it yields CASSLGPGQIQSYGYTF.

This chain uses TRBV27 with TRBJ1-1; the match to TRBD1 covers 9 bases. V was clipped by 2 bases and J by 1 base; unmatched bases: 2. The germline V gene encodes CDR1 MNHEY and CDR2 SMNVEV (reference sequence). The CDR3 runs 15 residues. This CDR3 is CASSLGTGKNTEAFF. The CDR3 DNA reads TGTGCCAGCAGTTTAGGGACAGGGAAGAACACTGAAGCTTTCTTT.

This clonotype has a handful of counts. The chain uses TRBV15 and TRBJ2-1, with D possibly being TRBD1 (6 bases). V was shortened by 4 bases and J by 5 bases, with 18 bases between the two germline ends. The CDR3 covers 16 residues. Per germline, CDR1 LNHNV and CDR2 YYDKDF (reference sequence). CDR3 region: CATSIPGRGPHNEQFF. CDR3 coding DNA: TGTGCCACCAGCATACCCGGCAGGGGACCACACAATGAGCAGTTCTTC.

This clonotype appeared once. V is TRBV5-6 and J is TRBJ1-1; possible D gene TRBD1, 5 bases. This CDR3 region has 13 residues. Germline CDR1 is SGHDT and CDR2 is YYEEEE. Trimming took 5 bases from V and 5 from J, leaving 13 bases between them. CDR3 nucleotides: TGTGCCAGCAGTTTCCACAGGATAACTGAAGCTTTCTTT. Translating gives CASSFHRITEAFF.

The rearrangement uses TRBV5-1 and TRBJ2-3; TRBD1 matches 12 bases. The CDR3 is 15 residues long. The germline CDR1 and CDR2 sequences are SGHRS and YFSETQ. V gave up 5 bases and J gave up 4 bases; unmatched junction bases: 5. The CDR3 nucleotides are TGCGCCAGCAGGGTCGGGACAGGGGGCCCAGATACGCAGTATTTT. Translation: CASRVGTGGPDTQYF.

This clonotype was seen a handful of times. The chain couples TRBV11-1 to TRBJ1-2; weak D call: TRBD1 (6 bases). In germline, CDR1 is SGHAT, CDR2 FQDESV (reference sequence). V lost 7 bases and J 3 bases, leaving 12 bases between the germline ends. This CDR3 comprises 13 residues. The CDR3 coding sequence is TGTGCCAGCACCCCTACAGGGTACTATGGCTACACCTTC. Protein: CASTPTGYYGYTF.

This clonotype appeared once. The chain is built from TRBV10-3 and TRBJ2-1, with 7 bases that match TRBD2. Germline-derived CDR1 and CDR2 are ENHRY and SYGVKD. The length of the CDR3 is 17 residues. Trimming cost V 0 bases and J 1 base; bases outside gene matches: 6. CDR3 protein: CAISESLRGNSYNEQFF. The CDR3 region has the DNA TGTGCCATCAGTGAGTCGTTGCGGGGGAATTCCTACAATGAGCAGTTCTTC.

Notes on this clonotype: A much larger clone differs from this one at a single base, so this may be a read error. The chain couples TRBV7-4 to TRBJ1-4; no clear D. In germline, CDR1 is SGHVT, CDR2 SQSDAQ. The CDR3 is made up of 12 amino acids. The CDR3 DNA is TGTGTCAGCAGCCCCGGGGATGAAAAACTGTTTTTT. Its protein is CVSSPGDEKLFF.

The V gene is TRBV12-3 or TRBV12-4, the J gene TRBJ2-1; TRBD1 might be the D (6 bases). The CDR3 totals 15 residues. Trimming removed 3 bases at V and 3 bases at J, with 12 bases between. The CDR3 sequence is CASSFEGENYNEQFF. DNA for the CDR3: TGTGCCAGCAGTTTCGAGGGGGAGAACTACAATGAGCAGTTCTTC.

In its sample, this clonotype was seen a few times. The chain combines TRBV7-9 with TRBJ1-5, with a possible D match to TRBD1 (6 bases). Germline assignment: CDR1 SEHNR and CDR2 FQNEAQ (reference sequence). The V end was cut by 5 bases, the J end by 5 bases, with 16 bases between. This CDR3 comprises 15 residues. CDR3 sequence (DNA): TGTGCCAGCAGCCCCAGTGGGGGGGCTTATCAGCCCCAGCATTTT. Translating it yields CASSPSGGAYQPQHF.

The V and J genes are TRBV27 and TRBJ1-6; no definite D call. Germline V gene data show CDR1 as MNHEY and CDR2 as SMNVEV (reference sequence). The CDR3 consists of 13 residues. V was trimmed by 3 bases and J by 17 bases, leaving 17 bases between them. CDR3 coding DNA: TGTGCCAGCAGTTTTGGAGGCATGAACCATATCCACTTT. This codes for CASSFGGMNHIHF.

This clonotype was observed at least ten times. The J gene is TRBJ1-2, the V gene TRBV11-2, with D unresolved. The CDR3 loop spans 15 amino acids. From germline, CDR1 is SGHAT and CDR2 FQNNGV. V was shortened by 0 bases and J by 4 bases, with 12 bases between the two germline ends. This chain's CDR3 is CASSLEGGHGYGYTF. The CDR3 DNA follows: TGTGCCAGCAGCTTAGAGGGCGGGCACGGCTATGGCTACACCTTC.

V and J are TRBV7-9 and TRBJ1-6; D remains unclear. The CDR3 is 14 residues long. The germline V and J ends were trimmed by 8 bases and 13 bases, with 21 bases remaining between them. Germline-derived CDR1 and CDR2 are SEHNR and FQNEAQ (reference sequence). The CDR3 coding sequence is TGTGCCAGCCTGGCGGGCCAGCTGGGGAATCCCCTCCACTTT. Amino acids: CASLAGQLGNPLHF.

This clonotype was detected only a few times. The chain links TRBV27 to TRBJ2-7; the D gene is possibly TRBD2 (5 bases). The CDR3 extends over 15 amino acids. Germline values: CDR1 MNHEY, CDR2 SMNVEV (reference sequence). Trimming took off 5 bases at V and 1 base at J, with 15 bases between the two ends. In nucleotides, the CDR3 is TGTGCCAGCAGTCCCCGGACTCCCCATTCCTACGAGCAGTACGTC. Its protein product is CASSPRTPHSYEQYV.

This clonotype was found many times. V gene TRBV7-8 combines with J gene TRBJ2-7, with D unresolved. CDR1 SGHVS and CDR2 FQNEAQ come from the germline V gene. The CDR3 contains 13 residues. V was cut by 3 bases and J by 3 bases, with 9 bases left in between. The CDR3, as DNA: TGTGCCAGCAGCTTTAACCGAATCTACGAGCAGTACTTC. It translates to CASSFNRIYEQYF.

The rearrangement links TRBV11-2 to TRBJ2-3, with TRBD2 as a possible D gene (6 bases). The CDR3 has 17 residues. CDR1 and CDR2 (germline): SGHAT, FQNNGV. Trimming stripped 4 bases from V and 1 base from J, with 18 bases between. The CDR3: CASSSFSGREGTDTQYF. The CDR3 coding sequence is TGTGCCAGCAGCTCCTTTTCAGGCAGGGAGGGCACAGATACGCAGTATTTT. Drawing the rest from reference TRBV11-2 and TRBJ2-3, the complete variable domain is EAGVAQSPRYKIIEKRQSVAFWCNPISGHATLYWYQQILGQGPKLLIQFQNNGVVDDSQLPKDRFSAERLKGVDSTLKIQPAKLEDSAVYLCASSSFSGREGTDTQYFGPGTRLTVL.

The genes are TRBV19 and TRBJ2-4; TRBD1 aligns across 7 bases. The CDR3 loop spans 16 amino acids. The J segment lost 5 bases and the V segment lost 4 bases, leaving 11 bases of the junction unmatched. Germline CDR1 and CDR2: LNHDA and SQIVND (reference sequence). CDR3 sequence (DNA): TGTGCCAGTAGTACCTCGAAGACAGGGAACGAAAACATTCAGTACTTC. Encoded protein: CASSTSKTGNENIQYF. Using reference TRBV19 and TRBJ2-4 for the parts outside the CDR3, the full variable domain is DGGITQSPKYLFRKEGQNVTLSCEQNLNHDAMYWYRQDPGQGLRLIYYSQIVNDFQKGDIAEGYSVSREKKESFPLTVTSAQKNPTAFYLCASSTSKTGNENIQYFGAGTRLSVL.

This clonotype was recorded once. This chain connects TRBV19 to TRBJ1-5; possible D gene TRBD1, 6 bases. Trimming cost V 7 bases and J 2 bases, with 18 bases left between them. In germline, CDR1 is LNHDA, CDR2 SQIVND (reference sequence). CDR3 length: 16 amino acids. CDR3 bases: TGTGCCAGTAAGAAGGCAGGGGAAGGGGGCAATCAGCCCCAGCATTTT. Translation gives CASKKAGEGGNQPQHF.

This clonotype was detected only a few times. The chain carries TRBV4-1 and TRBJ2-4, with D possibly being TRBD2 (7 bases). Germline CDR1 reads MGHRA; CDR2 reads YSYEKL. The CDR3 extends over 17 amino acids. The ends were cut back, 1 base at V and 2 bases at J, with 15 bases in the middle. CDR3 sequence reads: CASSQAWGGGTKNIQYF. The CDR3 region has the DNA TGCGCCAGCAGCCAAGCCTGGGGGGGCGGAACCAAAAACATTCAGTACTTC.

This clonotype has more than one count but fewer than ten. This chain connects TRBV7-9 to TRBJ1-5; 9 bases are shared with TRBD1. The CDR3 consists of 18 residues. The germline gives CDR1 SEHNR, CDR2 FQNEAQ (reference sequence). V lost 5 bases, J lost 0 bases, and 11 bases stayed unmatched. The CDR3 spells CASSGGTGITYSNQPQHF. CDR3 coding DNA: TGTGCCAGCAGCGGCGGGACAGGGATAACGTATAGCAATCAGCCCCAGCATTTT.

This clonotype was recorded a few times. The V and J genes are TRBV20-1 and TRBJ2-5, with D possibly being TRBD1 (5 bases). The CDR3 runs to 17 residues. CDR1 is DFQATT and CDR2 is SNEGSKA in the germline V gene (reference sequence). Trimming pared 0 bases from V and 3 bases from J, leaving 20 bases between. The CDR3, as DNA: TGCAGTGCTAGAGATGTCGGCGGACACACGGAGAAAGAGACCCAGTACTTC. Translating it yields CSARDVGGHTEKETQYF.

This CDR3 is CASSTSTDYYGYTF. The CDR3 region has the DNA TGTGCCAGTAGCACATCTACAGATTACTATGGCTACACCTTC. The rearrangement joins TRBV19 to TRBJ1-2; D remains unclear. The CDR3 totals 14 residues. V lost 6 bases, J lost 3 bases, and 14 bases lay in between. Germline CDR1 is LNHDA and CDR2 is SQIVND (reference sequence).

V usage is TRBV5-1 and J usage is TRBJ2-1, with D perhaps TRBD2 (6 bases). Germline V gives CDR1 SGHRS, CDR2 YFSETQ. The V end was cut by 7 bases, the J end by 9 bases, with 23 bases between. The CDR3 loop spans 15 amino acids. CDR3 in amino acids: CASGSSPLAGGEQFF. The CDR3, as DNA: TGCGCCAGCGGATCTTCACCCCTCGCCGGGGGTGAGCAGTTCTTC.

The rearrangement links TRBV6-2 or TRBV6-3 to TRBJ2-7; 10 bases are shared with TRBD2. This CDR3 region has 13 residues. The V gene end was trimmed by 10 bases and the J gene end by 3 bases; junction bases not matched to a gene: 6. CDR1 and CDR2 (germline): MNHEY, SVGEGT. In DNA, the CDR3 is TGTGCCACCCTTAGCGGGGGGAGCTACGAGCAGTACTTC. Its translation: CATLSGGSYEQYF.